This is a list of T cell receptor beta chains from one sample in a study of CD4 T cells in relation to SARS-CoV-2 and coronaviruses. Repertoires were generated with immunoSEQ multiplex PCR, while TCRdb's copy carries only in-frame clones and drops some. The sample yields tens of thousands of clones, 75% to 90% seen once. Sequenced material: memory CD4+ T cells from PBMCs. These receptors were collected from a human donor in good health. CDR3s include the opening cysteine and the closing phenylalanine or tryptophan. D genes are given only for firm matches. The listing skips clone size in some rows; elsewhere it reads once, few, many or a size class.

V	size	J	D	DNA	CDR3
TRBV28	NA	TRBJ2-7	TRBD2	TGTGCCAGCAGTTTTAGCGGGAAAAACTACGAGCAGTACTTC	CASSFSGKNYEQYF
TRBV9	NA	TRBJ1-4	NA	TGTGCCAGCAGCGTAGAAGGGGCCAGGGGCGCTGAAAAACTGTTTTTT	CASSVEGARGAEKLFF
TRBV18	NA	TRBJ2-1	TRBD2	TGTGCCAGCTCACCGGGACTAGCGGGAGACCATGAGCAGTTCTTC	CASSPGLAGDHEQFF
TRBV7-2	NA	TRBJ2-2	TRBD1	TGTGCCAGCAGCCACCGTAGGACAGGGGCACTGGCCGGGGAGCTGTTTTTT	CASSHRRTGALAGELFF
TRBV11-2	NA	TRBJ2-1	TRBD2	TGTGCCAGCAGCTTAGTAGGAGGTAGCGGGAGAGGGGATGAGCAGTTCTTC	CASSLVGGSGRGDEQFF
TRBV7-9	NA	TRBJ1-2	NA	TGTGCCAGCAGCAGGGAGGTCGGCTACACCTTC	CASSREVGYTF
TRBV18	NA	TRBJ1-1	NA	TGTGCCAGTCGACTGAACACTGAAGCTTTCTTT	CASRLNTEAFF
TRBV18	NA	TRBJ2-7	NA	TGTGCCAGCTCACCTCGTTCAGGGTTCCACGAGCAGTACTTC	CASSPRSGFHEQYF
TRBV7-2	NA	TRBJ2-3	NA	TGTGCCAGCCTTTTCTCTAGAGAAGATACGCAGTATTTT	CASLFSREDTQYF
TRBV9	once	TRBJ2-5	NA	TGTGCCAGGCCAAAACTCCAGGTGGGGGGCCTCCAAGAGACCCAGTACTTC	CARPKLQVGGLQETQYF
TRBV6-6	once	TRBJ2-1	NA	TGTGCCAGCAGTTACCCCCGAGAAGCAGGGGTGCAGTTCTTC	CASSYPREAGVQFF
TRBV5-1	NA	TRBJ1-2	TRBD1	TGCGCCAGCAGCTTGGGGACAGGTGGTGGCTATGGCTACACCTTC	CASSLGTGGGYGYTF
TRBV5-5	NA	TRBJ1-5	NA	TGTGCCAGCAGCTTCGCCCCGAAGATGGCAGGGGATCAGCCCCAGCATTTT	CASSFAPKMAGDQPQHF
TRBV28	NA	TRBJ2-1	NA	TGTGCCAGCAGTTTAAGGTATGAGCAGTTCTTC	CASSLRYEQFF
TRBV3-1/TRBV3-2	NA	TRBJ1-2	NA	TGTGCCAGCAGCTACAGGGTGGCCGGGGGGGTTGGCTACACCTTC	CASSYRVAGGVGYTF
TRBV3-1/TRBV3-2	once	TRBJ2-1	TRBD2	TGTGCCAGCAGGTACGGCGGGAGTTTGAATGAGCAGTTCTTC	CASRYGGSLNEQFF
TRBV6-1	NA	TRBJ1-5	NA	TGTGCCAGCAGGGAAAATTTGTTAGGGCGGCTTTATAGCAATCAGCCCCAGCATTTT	CASRENLLGRLYSNQPQHF
TRBV4-2	NA	TRBJ2-2	NA	TGTGCCAGCAGCCAAGATCTTGGGGGGCGAACCGGGGAGCTGTTTTTT	CASSQDLGGRTGELFF
TRBV6-5	NA	TRBJ2-7	NA	TGTGCCAGCATTTACGGGGTTGGGGCCTACGAGCAGTACTTC	CASIYGVGAYEQYF
TRBV28	NA	TRBJ2-1	TRBD2	TGTGCCAGCAGTTCCTCCGGGACTAGCTCCTACAATGAGCAGTTCTTC	CASSSSGTSSYNEQFF
TRBV5-3	few	TRBJ1-4	TRBD1	TGTGCCAGAAGCTTGATAAGGACAGGGCATAGGGAAAAACTGTTTTTT	CARSLIRTGHREKLFF
TRBV19	NA	TRBJ2-3	NA	TGTGCCAGTAGTATGTCTGGCAGAGCCCACACAGATACGCAGTATTTT	CASSMSGRAHTDTQYF
TRBV10-3	NA	TRBJ2-6	NA	TGTGCCACCTACCTGGGCTCTGGGGCCAACGTCCTGACTTTC	CATYLGSGANVLTF
TRBV2	NA	TRBJ1-6	NA	TGTGCCAGCAGTGAAGCACTGACGGTGACAGGAATAAATTCACCCCTCCACTTT	CASSEALTVTGINSPLHF
TRBV6-1	NA	TRBJ2-7	TRBD2	TGTGCCAGCAGTGGCCGAGGTCGCGGGGGACCTTTCGGAGTGTACTTC	CASSGRGRGGPFGVYF
TRBV5-8	NA	TRBJ2-3	NA	TGTGCCAGCAGCTTGGGTCAGGGATTAACTCGGGATACGCAGTATTTT	CASSLGQGLTRDTQYF
TRBV7-9	NA	TRBJ1-3	TRBD1	TGTGCCAGCAGCTCGGACAGGGGCGCTGGAAACACCATATATTTT	CASSSDRGAGNTIYF
TRBV5-1	NA	TRBJ1-1	TRBD1	TGCGCCAGCAGCACATCGACAGGGTTGGTACGGGCTTTCTTT	CASSTSTGLVRAFF
TRBV19	NA	TRBJ1-1	TRBD1	TGTGCCACCGACAGGGGTACGACTGAAGCTTTCTTT	CATDRGTTEAFF
TRBV28	NA	TRBJ2-7	NA	TGTGCCAGCAGCCGTAGGTATTCTCCCGACAGGAGGCCCTACGAGCAGTACTTC	CASSRRYSPDRRPYEQYF
TRBV12-3/TRBV12-4	NA	TRBJ2-7	NA	TGTGCCAGCAGTTTAGGGGGCCAGCAGTACTTC	CASSLGGQQYF
TRBV2	NA	TRBJ1-1	NA	TGTGCCAGCAGTGCAGGATCCCGGGGGGCTTTCTTT	CASSAGSRGAFF
TRBV29-1	NA	TRBJ2-2	NA	TGCAGCGTTGGTCAGAGAACCGGGGAGCTGTTTTTT	CSVGQRTGELFF
TRBV7-2	NA	TRBJ2-3	TRBD2	TGTGCCAGCAGTAGACTAGCGGGAGACACAGATACGCAGTATTTT	CASSRLAGDTDTQYF